Following are 23 T cell receptor beta chains from one sample sequenced in a study of shared clonotypes between healthy human individuals. TCRdb keeps only in-frame clones here, not all; method: immunoSEQ multiplex PCR. The sample carries about 2.4 million clones, over 85% recorded once. The sequenced sample consisted of naive CD4+ T cells from PBMCs. Documented subset: CD45RA+ positively selected. Receptors originate from a man aged 18 to 30 in good health. Some clones in this sample may be carry-over from other donors' samples.

The J gene is TRBJ2-1, the V gene TRBV6-4; D uncertain. Germline V gene sequence: CDR1 MRHNA, CDR2 SNTAGT. The length of the CDR3 is 14 residues. Deletions cut 0 bases from V and 9 bases from J, with 12 bases between. The CDR3 region is CASSDSNSLSEQFF. In DNA, the CDR3 is TGTGCCAGCAGTGACTCCAATTCTCTAAGTGAGCAGTTCTTC.

The chain has TRBV27 and TRBJ2-7, with 11 bases lining up with TRBD2. V shed 5 bases, J shed 0 bases, and the junction held 3 bases outside the gene matches. CDR1 and CDR2 from the germline V gene are MNHEY and SMNVEV (reference sequence). This CDR3 has 15 amino acids. CDR3 loop: CASSHTSGSSYEQYF. The CDR3, as DNA: TGTGCCAGCAGTCACACTAGCGGGAGCTCCTACGAGCAGTACTTC.

The chain uses TRBV27 and TRBJ1-2; 8 bases match TRBD1. CDR1 and CDR2 (germline): MNHEY, SMNVEV (reference sequence). V lost 3 bases and J lost 4; bases outside the gene matches: 7. CDR3 length: 15 amino acids. In DNA form, the CDR3 reads TGTGCCAGCAGTTTTCTTGACAGGGGAACCTATGGCTACACCTTC. This encodes CASSFLDRGTYGYTF.

The chain has TRBV29-1 and TRBJ1-3; maybe TRBD1 (6 bases). CDR3 size: 17 residues. V lost 4 bases and J lost 0, with 19 bases in between. Germline V gives CDR1 SQVTM, CDR2 ANQGSEA. The CDR3 spells CSVVSRGGTGSGNTIYF. The CDR3 DNA reads as TGCAGCGTTGTGAGCCGAGGGGGGACGGGCTCTGGAAACACCATATATTTT.

The chain uses TRBV7-8 and TRBJ2-4; D might be TRBD1 or TRBD2, each matching 5 bases. Trimming pared 5 bases from V and 0 bases from J, leaving 20 bases between. Germline values: CDR1 SGHVS, CDR2 FQNEAQ. CDR3 size: 18 residues. The CDR3 protein is CASSQRETESLAKNIQYF. DNA of the CDR3: TGTGCCAGCAGCCAAAGGGAGACAGAAAGCTTAGCCAAAAACATTCAGTACTTC.

V and J are TRBV6-5 and TRBJ1-1, with D perhaps matching TRBD1 (6 bases). Germline CDR1 and CDR2: MNHEY and SVGAGI. The CDR3 consists of 14 residues. V lost 0 bases and J 7 bases, leaving 12 bases between the germline ends. CDR3 sequence (DNA): TGTGCCAGCAGTTACTCGATGACAGGCCTTGAAGCTTTCTTT. Protein sequence: CASSYSMTGLEAFF.

V gene TRBV7-8 combines with J gene TRBJ2-3, with unresolved D. The germline CDR1 and CDR2 sequences are SGHVS and FQNEAQ. Trimming took 1 base from V and 7 from J, leaving 15 bases between them. This CDR3 comprises 15 residues. The CDR3 nucleotides are TGTGCCAGCAGCTTAGTTGGCGGTCCCCTTTATACGCAGTATTTT. It codes for CASSLVGGPLYTQYF. The full variable domain, rest sourced from reference TRBV7-8 and TRBJ2-3, is GAGVSQSPRYKVAKRGQDVALRCDPISGHVSLFWYQQALGQGPEFLTYFQNEAQLDKSGLPSDRFFAERPEGSVSTLKIQRTQQEDSAVYLCASSLVGGPLYTQYFGPGTRLTVL.

V gene TRBV5-1 combines with J gene TRBJ2-7; 8 bases match TRBD1. Germline V CDR1 and CDR2: SGHRS, YFSETQ. The CDR3 contains 14 residues. The J segment lost 2 bases and the V segment lost 5 bases, leaving 6 bases of the junction unmatched. The CDR3 nucleotides read TGCGCCAGCAGTCCGGACAGGGCTACCTACGAGCAGTACTTC. Encoded protein: CASSPDRATYEQYF. Variable domain in full (rest from reference TRBV5-1 and TRBJ2-7): KAGVTQTPRYLIKTRGQQVTLSCSPISGHRSVSWYQQTPGQGLQFLFEYFSETQRNKGNFPGRFSGRQFSNSRSEMNVSTLELGDSALYLCASSPDRATYEQYFGPGTRLTVT.

The chain couples TRBV19 to TRBJ1-1, with D possibly being TRBD1 (6 bases). The CDR3 extends over 16 amino acids. V was pared by 6 bases and J by 4 bases, with 21 bases between. Germline lookup yields CDR1 LNHDA and CDR2 SQIVND (reference sequence). CDR3 sequence reads: CASRPVQGLGSTEAFF. The CDR3 coding sequence is TGTGCCAGTAGGCCAGTTCAGGGGTTAGGATCCACTGAAGCTTTCTTT.

This clone has a handful of counts. This chain links TRBV28 with TRBJ1-1, with a weak D call TRBD1 (6 bases). The CDR3 spans 14 residues. V was clipped by 7 bases and J by 3 bases, with 15 bases between them. Germline CDR1 is MDHEN and CDR2 is SYDVKM. CDR3 sequence (DNA): TGTGCCAGCATCCTACAGGGCGGGCACACTGAAGCTTTCTTT. Its protein product is CASILQGGHTEAFF.

V is TRBV27 and J is TRBJ2-7, with a tentative D call TRBD2 (6 bases). V lost 6 bases, J lost 1 base, and 13 bases lay in between. From germline, CDR1 is MNHEY and CDR2 SMNVEV (reference sequence). The CDR3 totals 14 residues. The CDR3 here is CASRRLDNSYEQYF. DNA for the CDR3: TGTGCCAGCAGGAGACTAGATAATTCCTACGAGCAGTACTTC.

V and J are TRBV21-1 and TRBJ1-5; the table's D call TRBD1 went unverified against the DNA. TRBV21-1 is marked as a pseudogene. The CDR3 length is 17 residues. CDR3 in DNA: TGTGCCAGCAAGAACGGGGTACAGGGCGGTAGCAATCAGCCCCAGCATTTT. This sequence encodes CASKNGVQGGSNQPQHF.

This clone was detected only once. The V call is TRBV6-5, the J call TRBJ1-1; D is possibly TRBD1 (6 bases). From germline, CDR1 is MNHEY and CDR2 SVGAGI. Between the trimmed V and J ends, which lost 5 bases and 7 bases, there was a span of 14 bases. The CDR3 runs 13 residues. CDR3 sequence (DNA): TGTGCCAGCAGTCCCGGGGGACAAATTGAAGCTTTCTTT. Amino acid sequence: CASSPGGQIEAFF.

This clone was observed once. The chain employs TRBV7-6 and TRBJ2-3; no reliable D call. The CDR3 is made up of 15 amino acids. V lost 3 bases to trimming and J lost 2 bases, with 12 bases between them. CDR1 and CDR2 from the germline V gene are SGHVS and FNYEAQ. In nucleotides, the CDR3 is TGTGCCAGCAGCTTCGGCTGGACGAACACAGATACGCAGTATTTT. Translating it yields CASSFGWTNTDTQYF.

The chain employs TRBV5-1 and TRBJ2-2; 7 bases align to TRBD1. CDR1 is SGHRS and CDR2 is YFSETQ in the germline V gene. The trim removed 1 base at V and 6 bases at J, leaving 9 bases unmatched. CDR3 length: 16 amino acids. The CDR3 nucleotides read TGCGCCAGCAGCTTGCTCGGGACAGAGTTGCCCGGGGAGCTGTTTTTT. It is translated as CASSLLGTELPGELFF.

The V gene is TRBV9, the J gene TRBJ1-4, with D possibly TRBD1 on 6 matching bases. Trimming removed 3 bases from V and 5 bases from J, with 11 bases in between. The CDR3 consists of 14 residues. Germline V lookup: CDR1 SGDLS, CDR2 YYNGEE. This CDR3 is CASSDRVGNEKLFF. The CDR3 coding sequence is TGTGCCAGCAGCGACAGGGTCGGCAATGAAAAACTGTTTTTT. The variable domain in full, completed from reference TRBV9 and TRBJ1-4, reads DSGVTQTPKHLITATGQRVTLRCSPRSGDLSVYWYQQSLDQGLQFLIQYYNGEERAKGNILERFSAQQFPDLHSELNLSSLELGDSALYFCASSDRVGNEKLFFGSGTQLSVL.

As concerns this clone: This sample includes further DNA sequences coding for the same CDR3. The chain combines TRBV30 with TRBJ2-3; tentatively, D is TRBD1 (8 bases). The CDR3 is 13 residues long. Trimming removed 5 bases from V and 3 bases from J, with 12 bases in between. The germline gives CDR1 GTSNPN, CDR2 SVGIG (reference sequence). The DNA for the CDR3 is TGTGCCTGGGGACAGGGAGGGACAGATACGCAGTATTTT. It codes for CAWGQGGTDTQYF. Drawing the rest from reference TRBV30 and TRBJ2-3, the complete variable domain is SQTIHQWPATLVQPVGSPLSLECTVEGTSNPNLYWYRQAAGRGLQLLFYSVGIGQISSEVPQNLSASRPQDRQFILSSKKLLLSDSGFYLCAWGQGGTDTQYFGPGTRLTVL.

The rearrangement links TRBV29-1 to TRBJ2-5; D remains ambiguous. Germline CDR1 reads SQVTM; CDR2 reads ANQGSEA. Deletions cut 3 bases from V and 1 base from J, with 12 bases between. The CDR3 is made up of 14 amino acids. The CDR3 spells CSVEFVRSQETQYF. In DNA form, the CDR3 reads TGCAGCGTTGAGTTTGTCCGGAGCCAAGAGACCCAGTACTTC.

Points on this clone: Distinct nucleotide sequences in the sample also encode this CDR3. V gene TRBV5-1 combines with J gene TRBJ2-7, with 7 bases matching TRBD2. The CDR3 totals 14 residues. Trimming took 4 bases from V and 2 from J; bases not matched to a gene: 6. Germline V CDR1 and CDR2: SGHRS, YFSETQ. The chain's CDR3 is CASSLEAGPYEQYF. CDR3 sequence (DNA): TGCGCCAGCAGCCTAGAAGCGGGGCCCTACGAGCAGTACTTC.

In its sample, this clone was seen a few times. The same CDR3 also results from other DNA sequences found in this sample. J is TRBJ2-2 and V is TRBV5-1; a weak D match, TRBD2 (5 bases). CDR3 length equals 15 residues. Trimming left V 0 bases short and J 5 bases short, with 11 bases between. Germline V gene lookup returns CDR1 SGHRS and CDR2 YFSETQ. In DNA, the CDR3 is TGCGCCAGCAGCTTGGTTGCGGGTGGGACCGGGGAGCTGTTTTTT. This sequence encodes CASSLVAGGTGELFF.

This rearrangement joins TRBV7-3 to TRBJ2-7, with 7 positions matching TRBD2. Trimming at V came to 5 bases and at J to 7 bases, leaving 11 bases not matched to a gene. The V gene's germline CDR1 is SGHTA and CDR2 FQGTGA. The CDR3 contains 14 residues. The CDR3 DNA follows: TGTGCCAGCAGCCCGGGGACTACTGGAGTGGAGCAGTACTTC. This codes for CASSPGTTGVEQYF. Drawing the rest from reference TRBV7-3 and TRBJ2-7, the complete variable domain is GAGVSQTPSNKVTEKGKYVELRCDPISGHTALYWYRQSLGQGPEFLIYFQGTGAADDSGLPNDRFFAVRPEGSVSTLKIQRTERGDSAVYLCASSPGTTGVEQYFGPGTRLTVT.

V and J are TRBV9 and TRBJ2-1; 13 nucleotides agree with TRBD2. Trimming removed 2 bases from V and 5 bases from J; junction bases left unmatched: 7. CDR1 and CDR2 from the germline V gene are SGDLS and YYNGEE. CDR3 length: 17 amino acids. CDR3 amino acids: CASSVGTSGDTNNEQFF. The CDR3 bases are TGTGCCAGCAGCGTTGGGACTAGCGGGGACACTAACAATGAGCAGTTCTTC. Looking up the rest from reference TRBV9 and TRBJ2-1 gives the full variable domain: DSGVTQTPKHLITATGQRVTLRCSPRSGDLSVYWYQQSLDQGLQFLIQYYNGEERAKGNILERFSAQQFPDLHSELNLSSLELGDSALYFCASSVGTSGDTNNEQFFGPGTRLTVL.

This chain uses TRBV27 with TRBJ1-2, with D perhaps matching TRBD1 (6 bases). The length of the CDR3 is 12 residues. Germline loops: CDR1 MNHEY, CDR2 SMNVEV (reference sequence). Deletions cut 8 bases from V and 7 bases from J, with 14 bases between. The CDR3 DNA follows: TGTGCCAGCCACAGGGTAGGCGGTGGCTACACCTTC. Translation: CASHRVGGGYTF.